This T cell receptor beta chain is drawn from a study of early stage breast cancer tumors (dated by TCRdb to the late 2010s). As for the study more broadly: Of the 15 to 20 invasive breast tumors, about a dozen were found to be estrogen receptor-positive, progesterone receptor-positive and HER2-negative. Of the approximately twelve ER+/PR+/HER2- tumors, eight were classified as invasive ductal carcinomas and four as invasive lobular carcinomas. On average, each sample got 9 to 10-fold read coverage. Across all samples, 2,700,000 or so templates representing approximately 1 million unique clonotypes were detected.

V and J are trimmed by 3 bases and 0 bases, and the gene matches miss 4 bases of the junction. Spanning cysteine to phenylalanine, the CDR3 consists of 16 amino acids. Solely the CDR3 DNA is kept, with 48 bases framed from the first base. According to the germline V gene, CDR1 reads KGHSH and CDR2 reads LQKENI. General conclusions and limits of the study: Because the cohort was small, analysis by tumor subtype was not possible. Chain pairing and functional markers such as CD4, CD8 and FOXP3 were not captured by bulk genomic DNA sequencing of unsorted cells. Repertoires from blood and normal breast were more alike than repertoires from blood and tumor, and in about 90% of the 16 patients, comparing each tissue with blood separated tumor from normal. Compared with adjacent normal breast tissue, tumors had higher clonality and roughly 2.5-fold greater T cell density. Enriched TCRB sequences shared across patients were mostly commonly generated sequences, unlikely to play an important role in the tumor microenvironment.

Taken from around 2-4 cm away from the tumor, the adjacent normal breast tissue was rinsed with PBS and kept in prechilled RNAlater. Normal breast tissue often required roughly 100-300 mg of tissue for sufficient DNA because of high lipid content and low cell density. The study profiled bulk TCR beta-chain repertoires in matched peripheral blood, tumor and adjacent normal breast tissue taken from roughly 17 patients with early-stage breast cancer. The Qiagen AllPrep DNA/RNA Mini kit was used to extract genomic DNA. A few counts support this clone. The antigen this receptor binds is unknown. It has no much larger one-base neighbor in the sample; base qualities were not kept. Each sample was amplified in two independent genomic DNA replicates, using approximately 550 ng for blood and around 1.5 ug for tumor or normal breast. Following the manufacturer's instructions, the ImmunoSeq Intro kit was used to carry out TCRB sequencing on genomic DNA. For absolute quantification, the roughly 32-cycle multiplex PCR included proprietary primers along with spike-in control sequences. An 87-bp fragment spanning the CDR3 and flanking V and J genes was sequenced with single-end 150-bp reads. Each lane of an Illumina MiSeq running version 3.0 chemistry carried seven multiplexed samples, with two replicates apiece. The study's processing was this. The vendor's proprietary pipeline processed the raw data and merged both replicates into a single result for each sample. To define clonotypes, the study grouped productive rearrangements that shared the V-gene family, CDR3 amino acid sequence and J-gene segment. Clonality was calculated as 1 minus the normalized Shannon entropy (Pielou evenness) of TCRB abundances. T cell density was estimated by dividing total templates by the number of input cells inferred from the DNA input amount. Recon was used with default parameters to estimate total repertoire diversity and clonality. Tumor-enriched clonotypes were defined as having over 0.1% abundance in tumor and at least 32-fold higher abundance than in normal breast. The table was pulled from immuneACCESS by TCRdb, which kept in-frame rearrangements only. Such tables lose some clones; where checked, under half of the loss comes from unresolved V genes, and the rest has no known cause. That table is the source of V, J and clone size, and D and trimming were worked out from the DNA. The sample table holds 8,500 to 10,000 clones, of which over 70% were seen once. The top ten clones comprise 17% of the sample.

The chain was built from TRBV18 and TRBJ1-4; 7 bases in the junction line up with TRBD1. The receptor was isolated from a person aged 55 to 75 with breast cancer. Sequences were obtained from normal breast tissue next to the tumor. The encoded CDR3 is CASSPTGQPTNEKLFF. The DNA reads TGTGCCAGCTCACCGACAGGGCAACCAACTAATGAAAAACTGTTTTTT.